Each of the 8 T cell receptor beta chains below was sequenced from the same sample in a study of blood T cell repertoires in COVID-19. Clones were read by immunoSEQ multiplex PCR, and TCRdb kept only the in-frame ones, dropping some. Found here are about 68,000 clones, 86% of them singletons; the top ten hold 7% to 8.5%. Sequenced sample: peripheral blood. These receptors were obtained from a man younger than 45 with acute or convalescent COVID-19.

This chain connects TRBV7-2 to TRBJ1-1; a weak D match, TRBD1 (6 bases). V gave up 4 bases and J gave up 1 base, with 13 bases separating them. CDR3 length: 15 amino acids. Germline lookup yields CDR1 SGHTA and CDR2 FQGNSA. CDR3: CASSSQGSKNTEAFF. In DNA form, the CDR3 reads TGTGCCAGCAGCTCACAGGGCTCCAAGAACACTGAAGCTTTCTTT.

V and J are TRBV18 and TRBJ2-7, with 8 positions matching TRBD2. With V trimmed by 3 bases and J by 6 bases, 10 bases remained unmatched. This CDR3 contains 15 residues. From germline, CDR1 is KGHSH and CDR2 LQKENI. This CDR3 reads CASSPRREVGVEQYF. The CDR3 DNA is TGTGCCAGCTCACCGAGGCGGGAGGTCGGTGTCGAGCAGTACTTC.

This clone was seen a single time. The chain carries TRBV3-1 (or the pseudogene TRBV3-2) and TRBJ2-5, with D unclear. The CDR3 covers 15 residues. Germline V gene sequence: CDR1 LGHDT, CDR2 YNNKEL (reference sequence). V dropped 5 bases and J dropped 5 bases, with 18 bases sitting between them. The CDR3 DNA follows: TGTGCCAGCAGCGCCTTGCGGTCCTCGAGGGAGACCCAGTACTTC. Amino acids: CASSALRSSRETQYF.

The CDR3: CASSLLSGNTIYF. The DNA of the CDR3 is TGTGCCAGCAGCTTGCTATCTGGAAACACCATATATTTT. This sequence joins TRBV5-6 and TRBJ1-3; D is ambiguous. Deletions cut 1 base from V and 1 base from J, with 3 bases between. Per germline, CDR1 SGHDT and CDR2 YYEEEE. The CDR3 covers 13 residues.

The chain recombines TRBV4-2 with TRBJ2-1, with TRBD2 matching over 9 bases. The CDR3 totals 19 residues. V was clipped by 4 bases and J by 4 bases; unmatched bases: 17. The germline CDR1 and CDR2 sequences are LGHNA and YNFKEQ. The CDR3 reads CASSRRGPVAGDVYNEQFF. Written as DNA, the CDR3 is TGTGCCAGCAGCCGGAGGGGACCGGTAGCGGGGGACGTTTACAATGAGCAGTTCTTC.

This clone was detected only a few times. The chain recombines TRBV6-1 with TRBJ2-7, with D possibly being TRBD1 (8 bases). CDR1 is MNHNS, CDR2 SASEGT, per germline. V lost 0 bases and J 4 bases, leaving 13 bases between the germline ends. The CDR3 has 15 residues. CDR3 loop: CASSEAHRGGYEQYF. As DNA, the CDR3 is TGTGCCAGCAGTGAAGCGCACAGGGGGGGTTACGAGCAGTACTTC.

The chain uses TRBV28 and TRBJ1-6; 10 nucleotides match TRBD1. The CDR3 consists of 17 residues. The V segment lost 4 bases and the J segment 7 bases; nucleotides outside the gene matches: 10. Germline V gene data show CDR1 as MDHEN and CDR2 as SYDVKM. The CDR3 protein is CASSSPRDRGKNSPLHF. The DNA for the CDR3 is TGTGCCAGCAGTTCCCCCCGGGACAGGGGAAAGAATTCACCCCTCCACTTT.

J is TRBJ2-4 and V is TRBV27; TRBD1 matches at 11 bases. V shed 6 bases, J shed 1 base, and the junction held 14 bases outside the gene matches. CDR3 length equals 19 residues. Germline V gives CDR1 MNHEY, CDR2 SMNVEV (reference sequence). CDR3 sequence reads: CASSPRGDRGRVAKNIQYF. CDR3 DNA: TGTGCCAGCAGCCCCAGGGGGGACAGGGGGAGAGTGGCCAAAAACATTCAGTACTTC.